This is a list of T cell receptor beta chains from one sample in a study of early T cells in non-severe SARS-CoV-2 infection. TCRdb redid the calling of the 5' RACE reads with MiXCR, one entry per CDR3 protein. The repertoire holds tens of thousands of distinct CDR3 sequences, with roughly a tenth as singletons. The sequencing sample was made of whole blood. Every receptor here comes from an adult who was a healthcare worker with PCR-confirmed SARS-CoV-2 infection or an uninfected control (not recorded which). The CDR3 runs from the conserved cysteine through the conserved F or W. A D gene is named only where the DNA matches it firmly. A clone size is listed for some rows: how often the clone was seen (once, few, many), or a class if it is expanded.

TGTGCCATCAGTCCAAGCGGGACCTTCAATGAGCAGTTCTTC | CAISPSGTFNEQFF | many | TRBJ2-1 | TRBD2 | TRBV10-3
TGTGCCGCCGGTAGGGGGACCTACGAGCAGTACTTC | CAAGRGTYEQYF | few | TRBJ2-7 | . | TRBV3-1
TGTGCCAGCAGCATCTGGACTAGCGGGAGCAATGAGCAGTTCTTC | CASSIWTSGSNEQFF | many | TRBJ2-1 | TRBD2 | TRBV12-3/TRBV12-4
TGTGCCACCAGTGATACCCAGGGTTACAATGAGCAGTTCTTC | CATSDTQGYNEQFF | many | TRBJ2-1 | . | TRBV24-1
TGTGCCAGCAGTTTCCGGGACTGGGGATACAATGAGCAGTTCTTC | CASSFRDWGYNEQFF | many | TRBJ2-1 | . | TRBV27
TGCGCCAGCAGCTTAGACACCCTCGGGCCCTACGAGCAGTACTTC | CASSLDTLGPYEQYF | many | TRBJ2-7 | . | TRBV5-1
TGTGCCAGCAGTTTAGCGGGAGGGCCCGACAATGAGCAGTTCTTC | CASSLAGGPDNEQFF | many | TRBJ2-1 | TRBD2 | TRBV28
TGTGCCAGCAGCCCCCTCGGGACCCAGTACTTC | CASSPLGTQYF | . | TRBJ2-5 | . | TRBV2
TGTGCCAGCAGCCTACAGGATGACTATGGCTACACCTTC | CASSLQDDYGYTF | many | TRBJ1-2 | . | TRBV7-2
TGTGCCAGCAGTTACCCACAGAACTACGAGCAGTACTTC | CASSYPQNYEQYF | many | TRBJ2-7 | . | TRBV6-2/TRBV6-3
TGCGCCAGCAGCTTGGTTACAGCAAACACTGAAGCTTTCTTT | CASSLVTANTEAFF | . | TRBJ1-1 | . | TRBV5-1
TGTGCCAGCAGACTGACCGGGACTAGCGAGACCGGGGAGCTGTTTTTT | CASRLTGTSETGELFF | few | TRBJ2-2 | TRBD2 | TRBV7-3
TGCAGTGCTAGCCTACGGGCAGGGGCAGGGGACGAGCAGTACTTC | CSASLRAGAGDEQYF | many | TRBJ2-7 | . | TRBV20-1
TGTGCCAGCAGTTTAGCGTACAACAGGGAGGATCAGCCCCAGCATTTT | CASSLAYNREDQPQHF | . | TRBJ1-5 | . | TRBV12-3/TRBV12-4
TGTGCCAGCCAGACGTCCGATACGCAGTATTTT | CASQTSDTQYF | many | TRBJ2-3 | . | TRBV6-2/TRBV6-3
TGTGCCTGGAGCCGGGGACAAACCTACGAGCAGTACTTC | CAWSRGQTYEQYF | . | TRBJ2-7 | . | TRBV30
TGTGCCAGCAGTTTAACTCAGAACACTGAAGCTTTCTTT | CASSLTQNTEAFF | few | TRBJ1-1 | . | TRBV12-3/TRBV12-4
TGTGCCAGCAGCTTCCTAGCGGTCTCCTACAATGAGCAGTTCTTC | CASSFLAVSYNEQFF | few | TRBJ2-1 | TRBD2 | TRBV7-2
TGTGCCACCCTACACGGACTAGCGGGCACAGATACGCAGTATTTT | CATLHGLAGTDTQYF | many | TRBJ2-3 | TRBD2 | TRBV10-3
TGTGCCACACATTCTGGGGCCAACGTCCTGACTTTC | CATHSGANVLTF | . | TRBJ2-6 | . | TRBV2
TGTGCCAGCAGCTTAGGTCCCTCTTCCTACGAGCAGTACTTC | CASSLGPSSYEQYF | . | TRBJ2-7 | . | TRBV7-2
TGTGCCAGCAGCCGGGGAGGGGACAACTACGAGCAGTACTTC | CASSRGGDNYEQYF | few | TRBJ2-7 | . | TRBV7-9
TGTGCCAGCAGCGTGGGGACTAGCGGGACCTATGAGCAGTTCTTC | CASSVGTSGTYEQFF | many | TRBJ2-1 | TRBD2 | TRBV2
TGTGCCAGCAGGGGGGACACCGGGGAGCTGTTTTTT | CASRGDTGELFF | few | TRBJ2-2 | . | TRBV6-5
TGTGCCAGCAGCCTACTTGAGAATTACGAGCAGTACTTC | CASSLLENYEQYF | few | TRBJ2-7 | . | TRBV5-4
TGTGCCAGCTCCCTATCGGGGGTTGTCGGGGATACGCAGTATTTT | CASSLSGVVGDTQYF | many | TRBJ2-3 | . | TRBV7-8
TGTGCCAGCAGCTTGGGAAAGAGTGGGTATAGCAATCAGCCCCAGCATTTT | CASSLGKSGYSNQPQHF | . | TRBJ1-5 | . | TRBV5-8
TGTGCCAGCAGCTTAGTTCAGCACGGGTGGCAGTTCTTC | CASSLVQHGWQFF | many | TRBJ2-1 | . | TRBV11-2
TGCGCCAGCAGCCAATCCCTAGCGGGTCAATACAATGAGCAGTTCTTC | CASSQSLAGQYNEQFF | . | TRBJ2-1 | TRBD2 | TRBV4-3
TGTGCCACCAGTGATTCCGTAGCCGCCTCCTACAATGAGCAGTTCTTC | CATSDSVAASYNEQFF | . | TRBJ2-1 | . | TRBV24-1
TGCGCCAGCAGCCAAAAGAAAGAGACCCAGTACTTC | CASSQKKETQYF | . | TRBJ2-5 | . | TRBV5-1
TGTGCCAGCAGTTACTTTCCGGAGGTTGAAGCTTTCTTT | CASSYFPEVEAFF | . | TRBJ1-1 | . | TRBV6-6
TGTGCCAGCAGTTACAGGGAGCGCTACGAGCAGTACTTC | CASSYRERYEQYF | large | TRBJ2-7 | . | TRBV7-9
TGTGCCAGCAGCTTCGACCCCTTCAATGAGCAGTTCTTC | CASSFDPFNEQFF | many | TRBJ2-1 | . | TRBV11-2
TGTGCCAGCAGCTCCATAGCGGGAGCCTACAATGAGCAGTTCTTC | CASSSIAGAYNEQFF | . | TRBJ2-1 | TRBD2 | TRBV13
TGTGCCACCAGCAGAGCTGAGGTCGGCAACAATGAGCAGTTCTTC | CATSRAEVGNNEQFF | many | TRBJ2-1 | . | TRBV15
TGCAGCGCCGTGGACAGGGTCGATCAGCCCCAGCATTTT | CSAVDRVDQPQHF | . | TRBJ1-5 | TRBD1 | TRBV29-1
TGTGCCAGCTCTCAGCGGGAGAGCTCCTACAATGAGCAGTTCTTC | CASSQRESSYNEQFF | . | TRBJ2-1 | TRBD2 | TRBV7-3
TGTGCCAGCGCCCGTGGCGACGAGCAGTACTTC | CASARGDEQYF | few | TRBJ2-7 | . | TRBV12-3/TRBV12-4
TGCAGCGTTGGACAGGGGGCGCACACTGAAGCTTTCTTT | CSVGQGAHTEAFF | few | TRBJ1-1 | TRBD1 | TRBV29-1
TGTGCCAGCAGCTATCGGGACCGCTACACAGATACGCAGTATTTT | CASSYRDRYTDTQYF | . | TRBJ2-3 | . | TRBV7-9
TGTGCCAGCAGCCTTGGTACCCCTGAAGCTTTCTTT | CASSLGTPEAFF | many | TRBJ1-1 | . | TRBV6-2/TRBV6-3
TGCAGCGTTGGAGGACTAGCGGGAGGGAATGAGCAGTTCTTC | CSVGGLAGGNEQFF | few | TRBJ2-1 | TRBD2 | TRBV29-1
TGTGCCAGCAGCGTAGAGGCTAGCGGGAGGGCCGGTGAGCAGTTCTTC | CASSVEASGRAGEQFF | few | TRBJ2-1 | TRBD2 | TRBV9
TGTGCCAGCAGCCCGGGACAATTAATGAACACCGGGGAGCTGTTTTTT | CASSPGQLMNTGELFF | . | TRBJ2-2 | . | TRBV7-3
TGTGCCAGCAGTTGGGACATGGGGGAATACAATGAGCAGTTCTTC | CASSWDMGEYNEQFF | . | TRBJ2-1 | . | TRBV7-9
TGTGCCAGCAGCTTAGCGGGCAGCCACGAGCAGTACTTC | CASSLAGSHEQYF | . | TRBJ2-7 | . | TRBV7-9
TGCGCCAGCAGCGAGAGGACAGGGGACTATGGCTACACCTTC | CASSERTGDYGYTF | many | TRBJ1-2 | TRBD1 | TRBV5-1
TGTGCCAGCAGCTTGGGGCGGGACTCCTACAATGAGCAGTTCTTC | CASSLGRDSYNEQFF | many | TRBJ2-1 | . | TRBV11-2
TGTGCCAGCAGCCGAAACCCGGGACAGGGGGCGAATGAGCAGTTCTTC | CASSRNPGQGANEQFF | few | TRBJ2-1 | TRBD1 | TRBV14
TGTGCCTGGCTTTCGGGACTAGCGGGAGGAGAGACCCAGTACTTC | CAWLSGLAGGETQYF | . | TRBJ2-5 | TRBD2 | TRBV30
TGTGCCAGCAGCTTGGCTAGCGGGAGGAAAGCAGATACGCAGTATTTT | CASSLASGRKADTQYF | many | TRBJ2-3 | TRBD2 | TRBV5-4
TGTGCCAGGAGGGATCCACGCTCTGGAAACACCATATATTTT | CARRDPRSGNTIYF | . | TRBJ1-3 | . | TRBV10-3
TGTGCCAGCAGCCTAAACCAGGGGGCAGGTATCACTGAAGCTTTCTTT | CASSLNQGAGITEAFF | few | TRBJ1-1 | TRBD1 | TRBV7-6
TGCGCCAGCAGCCAAGGTTTCGATTCACCCCTCCACTTT | CASSQGFDSPLHF | few | TRBJ1-6 | . | TRBV4-3